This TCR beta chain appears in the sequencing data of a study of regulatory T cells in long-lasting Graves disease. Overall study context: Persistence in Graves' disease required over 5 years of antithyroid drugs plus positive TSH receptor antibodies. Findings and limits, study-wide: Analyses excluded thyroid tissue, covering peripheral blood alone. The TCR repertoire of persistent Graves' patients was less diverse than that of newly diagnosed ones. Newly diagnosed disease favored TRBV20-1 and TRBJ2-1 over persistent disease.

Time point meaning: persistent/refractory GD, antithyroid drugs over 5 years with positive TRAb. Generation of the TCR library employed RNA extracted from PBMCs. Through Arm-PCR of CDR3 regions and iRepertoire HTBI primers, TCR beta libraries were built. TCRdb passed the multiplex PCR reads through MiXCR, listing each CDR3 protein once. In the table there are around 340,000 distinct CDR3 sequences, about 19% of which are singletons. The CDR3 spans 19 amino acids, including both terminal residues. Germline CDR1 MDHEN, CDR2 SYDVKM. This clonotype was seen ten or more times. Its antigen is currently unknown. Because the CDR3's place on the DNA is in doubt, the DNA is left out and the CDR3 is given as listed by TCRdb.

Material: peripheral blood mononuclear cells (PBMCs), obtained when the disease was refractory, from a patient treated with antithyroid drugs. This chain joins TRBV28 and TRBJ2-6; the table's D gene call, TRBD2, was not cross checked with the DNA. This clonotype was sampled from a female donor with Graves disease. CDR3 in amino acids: CASSSSNWATVSGANVLTF.